These T cell receptor beta chains were read from a single sample in a study of vaccination effects on CD4 cells after COVID-19. The antigens of these receptors remain unknown. Profiling relied on immunoSEQ multiplex PCR, and the TCRdb table lists in-frame clones only, not all of them. Of under 60,000 clones in the sample, 50% to 80% were seen once. The material sequenced was CD4+ T cells from PBMCs cultured without peptide, taken before COVID-19 vaccination. The receptors derive from a human donor who received a COVID-19 vaccine. CDR3s leave out the opening cysteine and the closing phenylalanine or tryptophan. Fields, in order: V gene, J gene, CDR3 protein.

TRBV6-5	TRBJ1-2	ASRPRTAGYGYT
TRBV7-9	TRBJ1-1	ASTQNGGMNTEAF
TRBV7-9	TRBJ2-1	ASSPRTSGLYNEQF
TRBV14	TRBJ1-1	ASSQRQGVEGAF
TRBV28	TRBJ2-7	ANSPGGTTRAEQY
TRBV2	TRBJ1-2	ASTRDRLGSNYGYT
TRBV14	TRBJ2-2	ASSQGLAEFKTGELF
TRBV23-1	TRBJ1-6	AIGGQGANSPLH
TRBV27	TRBJ1-6	ASSLQGRTYNSPLH
TRBV30	TRBJ1-3	AWGPGQVSGNTIY
TRBV7-2	TRBJ2-2	ASTLRGTNTGELF
TRBV7-9	TRBJ1-6	ASSLTGEALH
TRBV5-1	TRBJ2-2	ASSPGTDLAGELF
TRBV5-1	TRBJ1-2	ASSLDNLQGNYGYT
TRBV7-2	TRBJ1-2	ASSPTGPNYGYT
TRBV10-3	TRBJ2-1	AISDFSGAAWNNEQF
TRBV5-1	TRBJ1-1	ASSFTRPQVGNTEAF
TRBV6-5	TRBJ1-1	ASSRGGATEAF
TRBV5-4	TRBJ2-3	ASSLFLAGGSRDTQY
TRBV2	TRBJ1-4	ASSESGGANEKLF
TRBV15	TRBJ2-3	ATNRDFTDTQY
TRBV6-5	TRBJ2-2	ASSPEYGSGELF
TRBV9	TRBJ2-7	ASSTGTGQDSYEQY
TRBV6-1	TRBJ1-2	ASSDVGTGTSSGGYT
TRBV30	TRBJ1-4	AWSVLRLGGTNEKLF
TRBV6-5	TRBJ2-1	ASSLAGVEF
TRBV7-9	TRBJ1-2	ASSSPGQGLFGYT
TRBV4-2	TRBJ2-3	ASSQEERLASDTQY
TRBV2	TRBJ1-2	ASSGIPGHFNYGYT
TRBV27	TRBJ2-4	ASRPAGLAEQNIQY
TRBV19	TRBJ1-1	ATYRGTEAF
TRBV7-9	TRBJ2-7	ASSLVGQGSYEQY
TRBV6-2/TRBV6-3	TRBJ2-4	ASSRRDRGLAKNIQY
TRBV2	TRBJ1-5	ASSGQLEQPQH
TRBV29-1	TRBJ1-2	SGTGGGNYGYT
TRBV5-1	TRBJ2-5	ASSLGGEETQY
TRBV9	TRBJ1-6	ASSVDPVPTIYSPLH
TRBV18	TRBJ2-7	ASSPRGNLYEQY
TRBV24-1	TRBJ2-2	ATSAPDRVGTGELF
TRBV15	TRBJ2-5	ATSRDQGRGETQY
TRBV30	TRBJ2-1	AWARSRTSGAVYNEQF
TRBV6-1	TRBJ1-4	ASSENRATNEKLF
TRBV2	TRBJ1-1	ASCRIATANTEAF
TRBV4-1	TRBJ2-2	ASSPQPGVTGELF
TRBV19	TRBJ1-3	ASNYRGGDTIY
TRBV6-5	TRBJ1-5	ASRTGGGRQPQH